Each of the 19 T cell receptor beta chains below was sequenced from the same sample in a study of T-cell memory formation after mild COVID-19. MiXCR, run by TCRdb on the 5' RACE reads, gives a single entry per CDR3 protein. The table has roughly 500,000 distinct CDR3 sequences, just over 20% seen once; the top ten hold under 15%. Sequencing was done on a sample of PBMCs or a T cell subset sorted from them (not recorded which). The origin of the receptors is an adult woman who had mild COVID-19 (a few samples of this study predate the infection). Cell type and time point are not known.

The chain is built from TRBV5-1 and TRBJ2-7, with a possible D match to TRBD1 (6 bases). V was shortened by 3 bases and J by 0 bases, with 16 bases between the two germline ends. This CDR3 has 16 residues. Germline V gives CDR1 SGHRS, CDR2 YFSETQ. This CDR3 is CASSWAAGTNSYEQYF. For the CDR3, the DNA is TGCGCCAGCAGCTGGGCCGCCGGGACAAACTCCTACGAGCAGTACTTC.

This sequence joins TRBV5-6 and TRBJ2-6, with 8 bases identical to TRBD1. Trimming cost V 4 bases and J 5 bases; bases outside gene matches: 14. Germline V CDR1 and CDR2: SGHDT, YYEEEE. There are 18 residues in the CDR3. The DNA for the CDR3 is TGTGCCAGCAGCGGGGGCTTGACAGGGGATGAATGGGCCAACGTCCTGACTTTC. Translating it yields CASSGGLTGDEWANVLTF.

The chain uses TRBV11-1 and TRBJ2-7, with unresolved D. Per the germline V gene, CDR1 is SGHAT and CDR2 is FQDESV (reference sequence). The CDR3 totals 14 residues. V was pared by 2 bases and J by 5 bases, with 13 bases between. This chain's CDR3 is CASSLWPTENEQYF. The DNA of the CDR3 is TGTGCCAGCAGCTTATGGCCGACGGAAAACGAGCAGTACTTC.

This clonotype was detected only once. The V gene is TRBV12-3 or TRBV12-4, the J gene TRBJ1-5; D gene unclear. Deletions cut 3 bases from V and 12 bases from J, with 12 bases between. The CDR3 spans 12 residues. This CDR3 is CASSFGYSYQHF. The CDR3 DNA is TGTGCCAGCAGTTTTGGGTACAGCTACCAGCATTTT.

The chain has TRBV24-1 and TRBJ1-1; TRBD1 matches at 7 bases. Trimming cost V 12 bases and J 3 bases; bases outside gene matches: 9. Germline CDR1 KGHDR, CDR2 SFDVKD. This CDR3 is 13 amino acids long. This chain's CDR3 is CASQGGADTEAFF. For the CDR3, the DNA is TGTGCCTCTCAGGGGGGGGCGGACACTGAAGCTTTCTTT.

This clonotype was recorded a few times. The rearrangement links TRBV7-9 to TRBJ2-7, with 7 positions matching TRBD2. CDR3 length: 14 amino acids. V dropped 5 bases and J dropped 4; count of bases not matched to a gene: 8. Per germline, CDR1 SEHNR and CDR2 FQNEAQ (reference sequence). This CDR3 is CASSRTSVKYEQYF. CDR3 in DNA: TGTGCCAGCAGCCGTACTAGCGTGAAATACGAGCAGTACTTC.

This clonotype has a handful of counts. The chain joins TRBV15 to TRBJ1-3; D is possibly TRBD1 (5 bases). CDR3 length equals 14 residues. Germline V gene sequence: CDR1 LNHNV, CDR2 YYDKDF (reference sequence). Deletions cut 6 bases from V and 0 bases from J, with 9 bases between. The CDR3 sequence: CATRGPASGNTIYF. Written as DNA, the CDR3 is TGTGCCACCAGGGGACCCGCCTCTGGAAACACCATATATTTT.

This clonotype has more than one count but fewer than ten. The rearrangement joins TRBV6-5 to TRBJ2-1; D perhaps matches TRBD2 (5 bases). CDR1 is MNHEY and CDR2 is SVGAGI in the germline V gene. Between the trimmed V and J ends, which lost 3 bases and 5 bases, there was a span of 17 bases. The CDR3 covers 16 residues. The CDR3 is CASSYLLGSSDNEQFF. CDR3 sequence (DNA): TGTGCCAGCAGTTATCTACTAGGCTCGTCGGACAATGAGCAGTTCTTC.

The chain uses TRBV28 and TRBJ1-5, with unresolved D. This CDR3 comprises 15 residues. CDR1 is MDHEN and CDR2 is SYDVKM in the germline V gene. The V end was cut by 11 bases, the J end by 0 bases, with 17 bases between. The CDR3 DNA follows: TGTGCCTGTAACTCCCCAGCTTATAGCAATCAGCCCCAGCATTTT. Translation: CACNSPAYSNQPQHF.

The sample holds a few counts of this clonotype. This sequence joins TRBV4-2 and TRBJ2-2, with no clear D. The CDR3 has 17 amino acids. The germline CDR1 and CDR2 sequences are LGHNA and YNFKEQ. The germline V and J ends were trimmed by 2 bases and 1 base, with 14 bases remaining between them. The CDR3 coding sequence is TGTGCCAGCAGCCAACCAAGCGCCTCCGGGAACACCGGGGAGCTGTTTTTT. Its protein is CASSQPSASGNTGELFF.

This chain links TRBV5-1 with TRBJ1-1; TRBD1 is a possible D gene (6 bases). Germline CDR1 is SGHRS and CDR2 is YFSETQ. This CDR3 comprises 14 residues. Trimming stripped 0 bases from V and 10 bases from J, with 16 bases between. Here the CDR3 DNA reads TGCGCCAGCAGCTTGGTCGGGGACACCGAGGGAGCTTTCTTT. This encodes CASSLVGDTEGAFF. Looking up the rest from reference TRBV5-1 and TRBJ1-1 gives the full variable domain: KAGVTQTPRYLIKTRGQQVTLSCSPISGHRSVSWYQQTPGQGLQFLFEYFSETQRNKGNFPGRFSGRQFSNSRSEMNVSTLELGDSALYLCASSLVGDTEGAFFGQGTRLTVV.

The CDR3 DNA sequence: TGTGCCAGCAGTTTCTCCGGGACTTCCCAGAACCATACGCAGTATTTT. Its protein is CASSFSGTSQNHTQYF. The rearrangement joins TRBV27 to TRBJ2-3, with a tentative D call TRBD2 (6 bases). V lost 3 bases and J lost 7, with 20 bases in between. Germline V CDR1 and CDR2: MNHEY, SMNVEV (reference sequence). The CDR3 runs 16 residues.

The chain uses TRBV11-2 and TRBJ2-3; D is ambiguous. CDR1 is SGHAT, CDR2 FQNNGV, per germline. This CDR3 comprises 13 residues. Deletions cut 5 bases from V and 0 bases from J, with 6 bases between. CDR3 amino acids: CASSIPSTDTQYF. The CDR3 DNA sequence: TGTGCCAGCAGCATACCGAGCACAGATACGCAGTATTTT.

V is TRBV5-1 and J is TRBJ2-7, with D possibly being TRBD1 or TRBD2 (5 bases each). The germline V gene has CDR1 SGHRS and CDR2 YFSETQ. Trimming stripped 7 bases from V and 4 bases from J, with 21 bases between. CDR3 length: 15 residues. The CDR3 protein is CASATGPAGEYEQYF. CDR3 nucleotides: TGCGCCAGCGCTACAGGACCCGCCGGGGAGTACGAGCAGTACTTC.

This clonotype appeared a few times. The J gene is TRBJ2-7, the V gene TRBV9, with unresolved D. CDR1 is SGDLS and CDR2 is YYNGEE in the germline V gene. The CDR3 is 14 amino acids. V gave up 0 bases and J gave up 3 bases, with 10 bases separating them. Here the CDR3 DNA reads TGTGCCAGCAGCGTAGGTCGGGTTTTCTACGAGCAGTACTTC. It is translated as CASSVGRVFYEQYF.

The rearrangement links TRBV20-1 to TRBJ2-6; possibly TRBD1 or TRBD2 for D (5 bases each). Deletions cut 5 bases from V and 3 bases from J, with 17 bases between. In germline, CDR1 is DFQATT, CDR2 SNEGSKA (reference sequence). CDR3 length: 16 residues. The CDR3 coding sequence is TGCAGTGCTCGGACACCTTTTGGAGGTGGGGCCAACGTCCTGACTTTC. Protein product: CSARTPFGGGANVLTF.

V is TRBV24-1 and J is TRBJ2-3, with 8 bases matching TRBD1. The CDR3 length is 15 residues. Unmatched junction bases numbered 6, after V lost 4 bases and J lost 4 bases. The germline V gene encodes CDR1 KGHDR and CDR2 SFDVKD. The CDR3: CATSDWTGSPDTQYF. The CDR3, as DNA: TGTGCCACCAGTGACTGGACAGGGTCTCCAGATACGCAGTATTTT.

This clonotype occurred a few times. V is TRBV6-6 and J is TRBJ2-2, with 8 nucleotides matching TRBD2. The V segment lost 5 bases and the J segment 5 bases; nucleotides outside the gene matches: 7. The CDR3 extends over 15 amino acids. CDR1 MNHNY and CDR2 SVGAGI come from the germline V gene (reference sequence). The CDR3 protein is CASSLTGGQTGELFF. In DNA form, the CDR3 reads TGTGCCAGCAGTCTCACGGGGGGGCAGACCGGGGAGCTGTTTTTT.

This clonotype was recorded many times. This rearrangement joins TRBV24-1 to TRBJ2-1, with 11 bases aligning to TRBD2. Germline lookup yields CDR1 KGHDR and CDR2 SFDVKD. V shed 4 bases, J shed 1 base, and the junction held 5 bases outside the gene matches. This CDR3 spans 17 amino acids. This CDR3 reads CATSDPTSGKSYNEQFF. For the CDR3, the DNA is TGTGCCACCAGTGACCCGACTAGCGGGAAGTCCTACAATGAGCAGTTCTTC.